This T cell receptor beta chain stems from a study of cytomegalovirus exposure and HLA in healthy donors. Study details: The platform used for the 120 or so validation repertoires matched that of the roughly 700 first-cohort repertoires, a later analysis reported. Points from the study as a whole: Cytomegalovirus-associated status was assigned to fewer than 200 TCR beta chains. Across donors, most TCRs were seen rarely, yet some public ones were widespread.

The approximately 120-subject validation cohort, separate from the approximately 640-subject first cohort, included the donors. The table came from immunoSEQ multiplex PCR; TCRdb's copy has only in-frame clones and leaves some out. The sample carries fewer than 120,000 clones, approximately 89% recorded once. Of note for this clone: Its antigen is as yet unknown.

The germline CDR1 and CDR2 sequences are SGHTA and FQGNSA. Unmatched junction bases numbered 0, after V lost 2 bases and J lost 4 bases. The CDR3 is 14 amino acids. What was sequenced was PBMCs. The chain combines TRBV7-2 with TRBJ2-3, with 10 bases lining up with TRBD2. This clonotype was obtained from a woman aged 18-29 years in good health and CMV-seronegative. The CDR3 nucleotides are TGTGCCAGCAGCTTACTAGCGGGAGCAGATACGCAGTATTTT. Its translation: CASSLLAGADTQYF.